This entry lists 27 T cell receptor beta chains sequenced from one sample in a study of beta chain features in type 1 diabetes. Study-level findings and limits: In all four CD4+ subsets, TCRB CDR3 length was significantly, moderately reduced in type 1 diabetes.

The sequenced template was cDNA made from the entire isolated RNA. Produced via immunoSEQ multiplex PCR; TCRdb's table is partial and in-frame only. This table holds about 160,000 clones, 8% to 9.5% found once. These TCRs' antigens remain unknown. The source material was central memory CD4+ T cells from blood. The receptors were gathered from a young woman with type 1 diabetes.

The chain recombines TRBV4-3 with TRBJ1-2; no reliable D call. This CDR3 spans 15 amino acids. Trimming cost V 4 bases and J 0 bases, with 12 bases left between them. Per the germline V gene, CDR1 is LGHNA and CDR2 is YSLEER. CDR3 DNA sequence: TGCGCCAGCAGCCGAGGCTTGTCTTCTAACTATGGCTACACCTTC. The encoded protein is CASSRGLSSNYGYTF.

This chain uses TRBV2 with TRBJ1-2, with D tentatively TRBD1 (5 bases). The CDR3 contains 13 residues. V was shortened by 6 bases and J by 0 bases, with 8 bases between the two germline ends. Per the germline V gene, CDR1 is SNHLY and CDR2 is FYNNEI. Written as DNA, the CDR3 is TGTGCCAGCAGGGACACCCCTAACTATGGCTACACCTTC. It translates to CASRDTPNYGYTF.

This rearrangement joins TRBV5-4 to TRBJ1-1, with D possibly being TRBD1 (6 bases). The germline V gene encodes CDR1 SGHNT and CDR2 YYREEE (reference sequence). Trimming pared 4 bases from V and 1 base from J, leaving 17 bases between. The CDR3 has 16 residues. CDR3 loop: CASSGPGGARNTEAFF. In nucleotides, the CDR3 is TGTGCCAGCAGCGGGCCGGGGGGGGCGCGGAACACTGAAGCTTTCTTT. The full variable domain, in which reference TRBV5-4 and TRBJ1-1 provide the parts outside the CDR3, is ETGVTQSPTHLIKTRGQQVTLRCSSQSGHNTVSWYQQALGQGPQFIFQYYREEENGRGNFPPRFSGLQFPNYSSELNVNALELDDSALYLCASSGPGGARNTEAFFGQGTRLTVV.

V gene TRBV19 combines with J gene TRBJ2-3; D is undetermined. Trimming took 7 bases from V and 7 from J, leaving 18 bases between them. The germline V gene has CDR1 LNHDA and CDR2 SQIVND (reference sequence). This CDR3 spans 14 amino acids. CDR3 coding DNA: TGTGCCAGTACTGGGCAGGCCAGTCGGTATACGCAGTATTTT. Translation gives CASTGQASRYTQYF.

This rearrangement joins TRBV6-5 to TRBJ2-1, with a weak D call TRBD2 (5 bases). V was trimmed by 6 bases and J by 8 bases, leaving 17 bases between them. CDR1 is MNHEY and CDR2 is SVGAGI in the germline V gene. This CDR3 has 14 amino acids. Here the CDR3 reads CASRKDLFGDEQFF. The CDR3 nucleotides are TGTGCCAGCAGGAAGGACTTGTTCGGGGATGAGCAGTTCTTC.

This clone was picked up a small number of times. CDR3 in DNA: TGCAGCGGTGACAGGGCCGCTGAAGCTTTCTTT. It codes for CSGDRAAEAFF. The chain joins TRBV29-1 to TRBJ1-1, with TRBD1 identical over 7 bases. There are 11 residues in the CDR3. Germline lookup yields CDR1 SQVTM and CDR2 ANQGSEA. J lost 6 bases, V lost 7 bases, and 5 bases had no gene match.

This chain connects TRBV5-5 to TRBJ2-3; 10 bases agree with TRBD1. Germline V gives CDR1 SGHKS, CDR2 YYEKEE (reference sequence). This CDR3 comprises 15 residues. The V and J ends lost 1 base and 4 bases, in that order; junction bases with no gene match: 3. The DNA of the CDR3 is TGTGCCAGCAGCTTGCGAGACAGGGGGCCAGATACGCAGTATTTT. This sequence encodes CASSLRDRGPDTQYF.

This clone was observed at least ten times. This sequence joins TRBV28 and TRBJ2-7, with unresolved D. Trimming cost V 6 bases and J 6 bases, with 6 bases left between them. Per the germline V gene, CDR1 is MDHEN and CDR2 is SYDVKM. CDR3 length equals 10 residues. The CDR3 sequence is CASRGLEQYF. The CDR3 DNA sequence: TGTGCCAGCAGGGGCCTCGAGCAGTACTTC.

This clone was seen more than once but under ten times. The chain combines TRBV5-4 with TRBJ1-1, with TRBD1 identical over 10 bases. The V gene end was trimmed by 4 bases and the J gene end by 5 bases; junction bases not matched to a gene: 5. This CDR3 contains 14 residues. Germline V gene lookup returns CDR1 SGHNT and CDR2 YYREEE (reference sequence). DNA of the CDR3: TGTGCCAGCAGCGGGACGGACAGGGGGACTGAAGCTTTCTTT. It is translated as CASSGTDRGTEAFF.

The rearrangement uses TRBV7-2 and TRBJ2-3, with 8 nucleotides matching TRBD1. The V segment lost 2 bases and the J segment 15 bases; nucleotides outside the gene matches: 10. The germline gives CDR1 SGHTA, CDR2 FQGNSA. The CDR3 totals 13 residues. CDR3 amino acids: CASSLFPDRAKYF. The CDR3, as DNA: TGTGCCAGCAGCTTATTCCCGGACAGGGCGAAATATTTT.

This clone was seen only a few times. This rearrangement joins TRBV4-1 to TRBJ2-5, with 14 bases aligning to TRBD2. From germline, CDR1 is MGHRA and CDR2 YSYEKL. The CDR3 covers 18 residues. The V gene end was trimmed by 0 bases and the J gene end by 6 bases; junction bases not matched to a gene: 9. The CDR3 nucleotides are TGCGCCAGCAGCCAAGATTGGGGGGGGACTAGCGGGGGCAAGACCCAGTACTTC. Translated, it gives CASSQDWGGTSGGKTQYF.

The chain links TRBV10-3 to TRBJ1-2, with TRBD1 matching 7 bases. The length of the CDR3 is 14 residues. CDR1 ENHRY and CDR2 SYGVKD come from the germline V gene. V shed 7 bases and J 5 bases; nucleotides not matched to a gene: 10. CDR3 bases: TGTGCCATCAACCCCGGTCAGGGGGTTTATGGCTACACCTTC. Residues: CAINPGQGVYGYTF.

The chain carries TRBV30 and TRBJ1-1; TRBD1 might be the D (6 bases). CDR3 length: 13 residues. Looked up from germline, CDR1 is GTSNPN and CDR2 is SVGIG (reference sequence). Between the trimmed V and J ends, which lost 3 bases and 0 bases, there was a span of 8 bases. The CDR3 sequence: CAWSTGMNTEAFF. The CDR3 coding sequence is TGTGCCTGGAGCACAGGGATGAACACTGAAGCTTTCTTT. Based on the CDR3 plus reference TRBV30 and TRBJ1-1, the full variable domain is SQTIHQWPATLVQPVGSPLSLECTVEGTSNPNLYWYRQAAGRGLQLLFYSVGIGQISSEVPQNLSASRPQDRQFILSSKKLLLSDSGFYLCAWSTGMNTEAFFGQGTRLTVV.

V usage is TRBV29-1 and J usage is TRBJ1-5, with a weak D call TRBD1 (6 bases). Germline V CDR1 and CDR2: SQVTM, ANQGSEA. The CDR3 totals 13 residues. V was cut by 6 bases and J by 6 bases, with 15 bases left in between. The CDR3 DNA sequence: TGCAGCGTCACCAGGGGTTTAGGTCAGCCCCAGCATTTT. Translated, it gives CSVTRGLGQPQHF.

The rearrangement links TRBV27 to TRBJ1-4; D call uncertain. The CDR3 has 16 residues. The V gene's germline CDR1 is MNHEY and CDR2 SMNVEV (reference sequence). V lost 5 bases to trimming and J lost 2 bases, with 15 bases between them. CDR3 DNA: TGTGCCAGCAGTGCTGGGTCGTACGGGACTAATGAAAAACTGTTTTTT. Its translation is CASSAGSYGTNEKLFF.

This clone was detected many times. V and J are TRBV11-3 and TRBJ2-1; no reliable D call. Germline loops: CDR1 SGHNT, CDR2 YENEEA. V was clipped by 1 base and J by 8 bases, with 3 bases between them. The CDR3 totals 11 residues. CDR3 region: CASSLGHEQFF. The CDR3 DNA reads TGTGCCAGCAGCTTAGGGCATGAGCAGTTCTTC.

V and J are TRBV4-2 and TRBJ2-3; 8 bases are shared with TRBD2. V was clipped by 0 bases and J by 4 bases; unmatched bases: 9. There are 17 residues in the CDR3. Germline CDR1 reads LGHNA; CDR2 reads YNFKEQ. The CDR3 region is CASSQDLTSGFSDTQYF. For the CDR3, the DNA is TGTGCCAGCAGCCAAGATTTAACTAGCGGATTCTCAGATACGCAGTATTTT.

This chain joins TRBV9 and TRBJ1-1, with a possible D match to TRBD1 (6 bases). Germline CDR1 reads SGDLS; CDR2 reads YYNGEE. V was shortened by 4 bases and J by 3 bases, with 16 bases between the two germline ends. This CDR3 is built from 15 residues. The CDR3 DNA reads TGTGCCAGCAGCTCAGAGGACAGACTCGACACTGAAGCTTTCTTT. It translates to CASSSEDRLDTEAFF.

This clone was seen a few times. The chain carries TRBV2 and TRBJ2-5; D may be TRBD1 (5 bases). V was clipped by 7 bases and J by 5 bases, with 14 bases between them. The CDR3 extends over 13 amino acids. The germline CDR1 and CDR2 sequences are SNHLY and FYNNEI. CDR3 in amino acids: CASNVGLVETQYF. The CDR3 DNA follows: TGTGCCAGCAATGTGGGGCTGGTGGAGACCCAGTACTTC.

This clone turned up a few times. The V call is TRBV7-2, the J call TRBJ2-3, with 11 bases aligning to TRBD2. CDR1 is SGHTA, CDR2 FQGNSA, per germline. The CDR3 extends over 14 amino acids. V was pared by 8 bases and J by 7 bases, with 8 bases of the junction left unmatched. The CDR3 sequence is CASHSGGASNTQYF. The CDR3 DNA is TGTGCCAGCCATAGCGGGGGGGCCTCAAATACGCAGTATTTT.

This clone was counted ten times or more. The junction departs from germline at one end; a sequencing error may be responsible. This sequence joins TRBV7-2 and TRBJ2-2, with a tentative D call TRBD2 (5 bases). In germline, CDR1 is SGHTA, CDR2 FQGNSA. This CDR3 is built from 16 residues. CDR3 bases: TGTGCCAGCAGCTTAATTGTTTTCACGGGGTCCGGCGAGCTGTTTTTT. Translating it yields CASSLIVFTGSGELFF.

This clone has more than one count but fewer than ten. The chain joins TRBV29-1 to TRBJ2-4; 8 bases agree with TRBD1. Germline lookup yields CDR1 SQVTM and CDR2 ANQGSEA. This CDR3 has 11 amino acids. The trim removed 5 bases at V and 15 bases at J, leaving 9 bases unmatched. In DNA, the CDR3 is TGCAGCGTTTTGACAGGGGCCGGTCGGTACTTC. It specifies CSVLTGAGRYF.

CDR3 DNA: TGTGCCAGCCATGCCGTGGCTAGCGGGACCAATGAGCAGTTCTTC. Translation: CASHAVASGTNEQFF. The rearrangement uses TRBV2 and TRBJ2-1; 9 positions agree with TRBD2. In germline, CDR1 is SNHLY, CDR2 FYNNEI. The ends lost 8 bases at V and 6 bases at J; junction bases unmatched: 11. CDR3 size: 15 residues. The variable domain in full, completed from reference TRBV2 and TRBJ2-1, reads EPEVTQTPSHQVTQMGQEVILRCVPISNHLYFYWYRQILGQKVEFLVSFYNNEISEKSEIFDDQFSVERPDGSNFTLKIRSTKLEDSAMYFCASHAVASGTNEQFFGPGTRLTVL.

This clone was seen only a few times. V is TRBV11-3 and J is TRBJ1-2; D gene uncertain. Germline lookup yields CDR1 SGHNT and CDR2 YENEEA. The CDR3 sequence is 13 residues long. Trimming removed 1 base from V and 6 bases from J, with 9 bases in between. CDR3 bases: TGTGCCAGCAGCTTAGGGGCAGTGGATGGCTACACCTTC. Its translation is CASSLGAVDGYTF.

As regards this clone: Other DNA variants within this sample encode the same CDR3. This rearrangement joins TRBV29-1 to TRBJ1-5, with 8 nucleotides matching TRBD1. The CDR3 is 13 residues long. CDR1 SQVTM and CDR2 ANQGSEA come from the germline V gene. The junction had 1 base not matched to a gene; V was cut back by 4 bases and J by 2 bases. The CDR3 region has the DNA TGCAGCGTTGGACAGGGGCGCAATCAGCCCCAGCATTTT. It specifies CSVGQGRNQPQHF.

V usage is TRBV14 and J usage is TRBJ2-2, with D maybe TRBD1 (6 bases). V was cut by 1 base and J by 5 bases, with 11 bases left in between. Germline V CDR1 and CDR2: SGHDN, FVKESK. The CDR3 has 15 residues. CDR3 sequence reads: CASSQGQVGTGELFF. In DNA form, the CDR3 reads TGTGCCAGCAGCCAAGGACAGGTCGGGACCGGGGAGCTGTTTTTT.

CDR3 in DNA: TGTGCCAGCAGCTTCAACCGGGACTATCTAAATGAGCAGTTCTTC. Encoded protein: CASSFNRDYLNEQFF. The rearrangement joins TRBV7-2 to TRBJ2-1; 7 bases fit TRBD2. The germline V gene has CDR1 SGHTA and CDR2 FQGNSA. The CDR3 has 15 amino acids. The J segment lost 7 bases and the V segment lost 3 bases, leaving 9 bases of the junction unmatched.